Each of the 5 T cell receptor beta chains below was sequenced from the same sample in a study of T-cell reconstitution after alpha-beta-depleted transplantation in children. Using unique molecular identifiers, the investigators prepared the TCRbeta library. A single record per CDR3 protein comes from TCRdb applying MiXCR to the PCR reads. The table records approximately 1,000,000 distinct CDR3 sequences, about 29% of them present only once. This specimen was PBMCs, mostly from graft donor cells, taken 360 days after TCRalphabeta/CD19-depleted stem cell transplant. Receptors were obtained from a boy under three years old who had a stem cell transplant for SCID, so the T cells may come from the graft donor.

This chain uses TRBV3-1 with TRBJ2-1; 12 bases map to TRBD1. Germline values: CDR1 LGHDT, CDR2 YNNKEL (reference sequence). V lost 4 bases, J lost 8 bases, and 12 bases stayed unmatched. This CDR3 has 17 residues. CDR3 in DNA: TGTGCCAGCAGCCTTCCTTTCCCCGGGACAGGGGGCCATGAGCAGTTCTTC. Its translation: CASSLPFPGTGGHEQFF.

The chain carries TRBV20-1 and TRBJ2-7; 7 positions agree with TRBD1. The CDR3 length is 13 residues. The V segment lost 3 bases and the J segment 4 bases; nucleotides outside the gene matches: 6. Germline V gene data show CDR1 as DFQATT and CDR2 as SNEGSKA (reference sequence). This CDR3 is CSASRDSLYEQYF. Here the CDR3 DNA reads TGCAGTGCTAGCCGGGACAGCCTTTACGAGCAGTACTTC.

This clonotype was counted between two and nine times. The DNA for the CDR3 is TGTGCTAGTGGTATGGGACAGAAGGCCAAAAACATTCAGTACTTC. This gives the protein CASGMGQKAKNIQYF. V is TRBV12-5 and J is TRBJ2-4; TRBD1 aligns across 7 bases. The CDR3 loop spans 15 amino acids. The germline CDR1 and CDR2 sequences are LGHNT and FRNRAP. V gave up 5 bases and J gave up 1 base; unmatched junction bases: 5.

This clonotype was counted only a few times. This rearrangement joins TRBV3-1 to TRBJ2-3; a possible D gene is TRBD1 (6 bases). The germline V gene encodes CDR1 LGHDT and CDR2 YNNKEL (reference sequence). V was clipped by 1 base and J by 0 bases, with 20 bases between them. The CDR3 extends over 19 amino acids. The CDR3 loop is CASSQAYTGPPTSTDTQYF. CDR3 bases: TGTGCCAGCAGCCAAGCTTACACAGGGCCCCCCACTAGCACAGATACGCAGTATTTT.

The rearrangement joins TRBV2 to TRBJ2-5, with D perhaps matching TRBD1 or TRBD2 (5 bases each). The CDR3 is 15 residues long. CDR1 SNHLY and CDR2 FYNNEI come from the germline V gene. The V end lost 7 bases, the J end lost 3 bases, and 18 bases lay between the germline ends. In DNA, the CDR3 is TGTGCCAGCAAAGCAGAAACTGGGGGAAAAGAGACCCAGTACTTC. Its translation: CASKAETGGKETQYF.